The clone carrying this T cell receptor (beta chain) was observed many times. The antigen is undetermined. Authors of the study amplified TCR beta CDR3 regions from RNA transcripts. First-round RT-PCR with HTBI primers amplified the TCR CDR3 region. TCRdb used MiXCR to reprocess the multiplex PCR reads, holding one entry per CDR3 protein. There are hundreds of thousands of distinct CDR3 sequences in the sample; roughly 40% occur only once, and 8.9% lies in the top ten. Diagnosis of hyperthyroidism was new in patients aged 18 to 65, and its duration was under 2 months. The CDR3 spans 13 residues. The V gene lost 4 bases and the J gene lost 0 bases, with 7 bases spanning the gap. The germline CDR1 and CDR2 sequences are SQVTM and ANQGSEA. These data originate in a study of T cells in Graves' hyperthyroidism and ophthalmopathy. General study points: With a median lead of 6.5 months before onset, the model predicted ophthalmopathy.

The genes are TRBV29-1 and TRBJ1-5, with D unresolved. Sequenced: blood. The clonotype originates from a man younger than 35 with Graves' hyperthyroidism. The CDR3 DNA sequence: TGCAGCGTTGCCGGCCCTAGCAATCAGCCCCAGCATTTT. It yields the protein CSVAGPSNQPQHF.